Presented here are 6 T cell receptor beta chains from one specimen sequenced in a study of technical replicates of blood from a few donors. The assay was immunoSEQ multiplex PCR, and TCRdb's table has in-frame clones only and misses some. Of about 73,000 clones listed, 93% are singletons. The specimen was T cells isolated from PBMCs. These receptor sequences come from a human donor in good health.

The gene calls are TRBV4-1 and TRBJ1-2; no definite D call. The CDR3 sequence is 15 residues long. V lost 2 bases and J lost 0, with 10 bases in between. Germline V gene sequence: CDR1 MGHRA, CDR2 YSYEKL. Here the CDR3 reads CASSQSRMTNYGYTF. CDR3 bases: TGCGCCAGCAGCCAATCGCGGATGACTAACTATGGCTACACCTTC.

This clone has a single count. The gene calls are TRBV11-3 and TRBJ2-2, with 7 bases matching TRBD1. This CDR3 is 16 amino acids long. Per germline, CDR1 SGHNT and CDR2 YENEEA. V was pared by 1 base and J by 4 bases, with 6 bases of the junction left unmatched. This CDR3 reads CASSLAGTVSTGELFF. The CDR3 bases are TGTGCCAGCAGCTTAGCCGGGACAGTTAGCACCGGGGAGCTGTTTTTT.

The CDR3 nucleotides read TGTGCCAGCACTTCTAGCGGGAGTAAATGGGAGACCCAGTACTTC. This encodes CASTSSGSKWETQYF. This sequence joins TRBV2 and TRBJ2-5, with 10 positions matching TRBD2. CDR1 and CDR2 from the germline V gene are SNHLY and FYNNEI. The J segment lost 5 bases and the V segment lost 7 bases, leaving 10 bases of the junction unmatched. CDR3 length: 15 residues.

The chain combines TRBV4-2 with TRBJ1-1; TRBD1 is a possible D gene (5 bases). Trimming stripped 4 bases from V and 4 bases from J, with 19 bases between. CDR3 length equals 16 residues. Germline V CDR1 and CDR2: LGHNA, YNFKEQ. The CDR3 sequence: CASSPQWSREGTEAFF. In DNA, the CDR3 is TGTGCCAGCAGCCCCCAATGGTCCAGGGAGGGCACTGAAGCTTTCTTT.

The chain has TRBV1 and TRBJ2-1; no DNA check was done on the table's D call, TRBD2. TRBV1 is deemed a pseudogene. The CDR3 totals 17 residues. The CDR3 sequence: CTSSQPIWLAGAHEQFF. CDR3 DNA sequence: TGCACCAGCAGCCAACCCATCTGGCTAGCGGGAGCCCATGAGCAGTTCTTC.

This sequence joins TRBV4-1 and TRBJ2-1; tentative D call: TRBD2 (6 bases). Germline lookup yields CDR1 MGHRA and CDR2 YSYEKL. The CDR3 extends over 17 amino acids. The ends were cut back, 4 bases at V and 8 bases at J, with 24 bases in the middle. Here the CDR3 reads CASSRGPTGVLGDEQFF. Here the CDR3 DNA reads TGCGCCAGCAGCCGAGGTCCAACGGGGGTGCTCGGCGATGAGCAGTTCTTC.